This T cell receptor beta chain was documented in a study of blood T cell repertoires in COVID-19. In the original processing: Reference gene primer amplification in the assay estimated nucleated cell counts. The data were produced by immunoSEQ multiplex PCR, yet TCRdb's version contains in-frame clones alone and is incomplete. That table furnishes V, J and clone size, whereas the DNA furnished D and trimming. The sample contains 250,000 to 300,000 clones, 80% to 85% of which appear only once. The CDR3 is 16 amino acids. From germline, CDR1 is LGHDT and CDR2 YNNKEL (reference sequence). V was trimmed by 1 base and J by 2 bases, leaving 14 bases between them. Study members were between roughly 18 and 100 years old and lived in 24 US regions. People in the exposed group encountered a COVID-19 case within 2 weeks before entering the study.

Sequencing was done on a sample of PBMCs or T cells enriched from blood (not recorded which). J is TRBJ1-1 and V is TRBV3-1 (or the pseudogene TRBV3-2), with D maybe TRBD1 (5 bases). The source of this sequence is a man aged 40-50 years who had been exposed to COVID-19. The CDR3 bases are TGTGCCAGCAGCCAAGGAGTTCCGGGACTAAACACTGAAGCTTTCTTT. Translated, it gives CASSQGVPGLNTEAFF.